The source of this T cell receptor (beta chain) is a study of blood T cell repertoires in COVID-19. Across the whole study: Sources were T cells, B-cell-depleted T cells, or PBMCs; the material itself was cDNA or gDNA.

The CDR3 spans 15 residues. Germline V lookup: CDR1 MGHRA, CDR2 YSYEKL. Trimming took off 0 bases at V and 9 bases at J, with 15 bases between the two ends. Per the study methods: Quantification of nucleated cells was approximated via reference gene primer amplification. The method was immunoSEQ multiplex PCR; TCRdb's version includes in-frame clones alone and lacks a portion of them. The V and J calls and clone size come from that table; D and trimming were worked out from the DNA. This sample has 430,000 or so clones, with 80% to 90% found just once. This TCR came from a man between 18 and 35 years old with COVID-19, enrolled during active disease. This chain joins TRBV4-1 and TRBJ2-4; a weak D match, TRBD1 (5 bases). The sample taken for sequencing was peripheral blood. Written as DNA, the CDR3 is TGCGCCAGCAGCCAAGAGGGCCAGGGCAGGGCCATTCAGTACTTC. The encoded protein is CASSQEGQGRAIQYF.